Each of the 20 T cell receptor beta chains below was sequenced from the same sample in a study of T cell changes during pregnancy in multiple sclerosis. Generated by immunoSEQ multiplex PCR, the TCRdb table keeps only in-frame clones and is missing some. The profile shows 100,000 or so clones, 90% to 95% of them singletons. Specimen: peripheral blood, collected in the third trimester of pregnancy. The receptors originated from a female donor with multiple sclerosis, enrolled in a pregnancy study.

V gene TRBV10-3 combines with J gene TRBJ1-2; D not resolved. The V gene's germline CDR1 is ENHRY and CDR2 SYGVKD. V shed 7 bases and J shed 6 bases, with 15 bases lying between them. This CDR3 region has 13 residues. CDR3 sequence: CAIKATRGDGYTF. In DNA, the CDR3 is TGTGCCATCAAAGCGACCAGAGGCGATGGCTACACCTTC.

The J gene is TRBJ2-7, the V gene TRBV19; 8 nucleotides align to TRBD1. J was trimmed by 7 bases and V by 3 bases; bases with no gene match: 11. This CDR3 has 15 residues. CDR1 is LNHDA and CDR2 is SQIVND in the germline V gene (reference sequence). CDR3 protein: CASSMTAQGADEQYF. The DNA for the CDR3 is TGTGCCAGTAGTATGACGGCCCAGGGGGCGGATGAGCAGTACTTC.

CDR3 bases: TGTGCCAGCAGTGGGTGGACAGGGAGCAACTACGAGCAGTACTTC. It encodes CASSGWTGSNYEQYF. This sequence joins TRBV6-1 and TRBJ2-7, with 8 nucleotides matching TRBD1. V lost 4 bases, J lost 3 bases, and 8 bases stayed unmatched. The CDR3 length is 15 residues. Germline loops: CDR1 MNHNS, CDR2 SASEGT.

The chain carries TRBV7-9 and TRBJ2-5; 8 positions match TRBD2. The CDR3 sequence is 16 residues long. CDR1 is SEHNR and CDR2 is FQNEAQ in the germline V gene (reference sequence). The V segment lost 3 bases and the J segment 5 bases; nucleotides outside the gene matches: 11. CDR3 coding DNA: TGTGCCAGCAGCTTCCCGGGGGAGCGGGAGAGGGAGACCCAGTACTTC. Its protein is CASSFPGERERETQYF.

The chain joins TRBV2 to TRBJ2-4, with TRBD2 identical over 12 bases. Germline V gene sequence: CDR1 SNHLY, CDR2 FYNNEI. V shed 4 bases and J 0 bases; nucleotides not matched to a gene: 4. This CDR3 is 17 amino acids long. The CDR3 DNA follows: TGTGCCAGCAGTGCTCCGGGACTAGCGGGAGCCAAAAACATTCAGTACTTC. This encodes CASSAPGLAGAKNIQYF.

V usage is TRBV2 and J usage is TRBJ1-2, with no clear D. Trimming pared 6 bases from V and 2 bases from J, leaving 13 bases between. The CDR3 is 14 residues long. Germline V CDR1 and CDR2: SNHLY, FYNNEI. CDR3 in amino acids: CASRGQAFNYGYTF. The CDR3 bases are TGTGCCAGCAGAGGCCAGGCGTTCAACTATGGCTACACCTTC. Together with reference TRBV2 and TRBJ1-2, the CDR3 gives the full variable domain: EPEVTQTPSHQVTQMGQEVILRCVPISNHLYFYWYRQILGQKVEFLVSFYNNEISEKSEIFDDQFSVERPDGSNFTLKIRSTKLEDSAMYFCASRGQAFNYGYTFGSGTRLTVV.

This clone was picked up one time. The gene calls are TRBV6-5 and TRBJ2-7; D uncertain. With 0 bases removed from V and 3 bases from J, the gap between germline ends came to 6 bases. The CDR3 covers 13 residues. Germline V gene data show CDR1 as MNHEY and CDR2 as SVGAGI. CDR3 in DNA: TGTGCCAGCAGTTACTCGTCCTTCTACGAGCAGTACTTC. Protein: CASSYSSFYEQYF.

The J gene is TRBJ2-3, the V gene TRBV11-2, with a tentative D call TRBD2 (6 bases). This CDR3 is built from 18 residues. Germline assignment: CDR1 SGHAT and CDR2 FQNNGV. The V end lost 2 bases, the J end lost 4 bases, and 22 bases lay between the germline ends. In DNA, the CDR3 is TGTGCCAGCAGCTTACTCCCGCCCCTGACTAGAGTAGCAGATACGCAGTATTTT. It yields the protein CASSLLPPLTRVADTQYF.

The CDR3 reads CASSQERGPQYF. The CDR3 bases are TGTGCCAGCAGCCAAGAGCGGGGACCACAGTATTTT. The rearrangement links TRBV14 to TRBJ2-3; D may be TRBD2 (6 bases). The V end was cut by 0 bases, the J end by 12 bases, with 10 bases between. From germline, CDR1 is SGHDN and CDR2 FVKESK. This CDR3 is 12 amino acids long.

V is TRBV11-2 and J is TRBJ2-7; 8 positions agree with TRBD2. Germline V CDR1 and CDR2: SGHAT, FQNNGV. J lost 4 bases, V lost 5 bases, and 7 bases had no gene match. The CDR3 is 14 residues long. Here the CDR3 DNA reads TGTGCCAGCAGCCTAAGCGGGAGAGGTTACGAGCAGTACTTC. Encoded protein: CASSLSGRGYEQYF.

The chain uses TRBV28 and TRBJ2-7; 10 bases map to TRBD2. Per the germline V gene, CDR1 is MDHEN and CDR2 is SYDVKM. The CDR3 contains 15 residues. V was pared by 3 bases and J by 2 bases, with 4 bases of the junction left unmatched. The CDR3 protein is CASSFPGLAAYEQYF. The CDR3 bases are TGTGCCAGCAGTTTCCCCGGACTAGCGGCCTACGAGCAGTACTTC.

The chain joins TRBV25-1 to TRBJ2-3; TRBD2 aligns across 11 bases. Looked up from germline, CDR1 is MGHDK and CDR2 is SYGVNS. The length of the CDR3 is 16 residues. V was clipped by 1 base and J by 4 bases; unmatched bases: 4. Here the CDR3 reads CASSELMGLAADTQYF. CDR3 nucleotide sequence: TGTGCCAGCAGTGAATTGATGGGACTAGCGGCAGATACGCAGTATTTT.

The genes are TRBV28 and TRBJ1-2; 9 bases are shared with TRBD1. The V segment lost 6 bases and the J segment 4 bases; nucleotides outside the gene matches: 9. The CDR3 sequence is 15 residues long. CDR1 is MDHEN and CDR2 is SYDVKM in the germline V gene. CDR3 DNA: TGTGCCAGCAGCCCCGACAGGGGGGCAGGCTATGGCTACACCTTC. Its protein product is CASSPDRGAGYGYTF.

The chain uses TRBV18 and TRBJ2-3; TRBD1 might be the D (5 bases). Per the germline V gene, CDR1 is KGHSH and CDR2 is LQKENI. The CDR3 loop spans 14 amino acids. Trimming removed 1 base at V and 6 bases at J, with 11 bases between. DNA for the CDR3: TGTGCCAGCTCACCACTGGACACTCCTGATACGCAGTATTTT. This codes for CASSPLDTPDTQYF.

The CDR3 protein is CASSQVLTYEQYF. The DNA for the CDR3 is TGCGCCAGCAGCCAAGTACTCACCTACGAGCAGTACTTC. This chain links TRBV4-3 with TRBJ2-7; D is ambiguous. The CDR3 totals 13 residues. Deletions cut 1 base from V and 2 bases from J, with 6 bases between. Per the germline V gene, CDR1 is LGHNA and CDR2 is YSLEER.

This CDR3 is CASSIATGSYGYTF. DNA for the CDR3: TGTGCCAGTAGTATCGCGACAGGTTCCTATGGCTACACCTTC. The rearrangement links TRBV19 to TRBJ1-2; maybe TRBD1 (6 bases). CDR1 and CDR2 (germline): LNHDA, SQIVND (reference sequence). V was pared by 3 bases and J by 4 bases, with 12 bases between. The CDR3 spans 14 residues.

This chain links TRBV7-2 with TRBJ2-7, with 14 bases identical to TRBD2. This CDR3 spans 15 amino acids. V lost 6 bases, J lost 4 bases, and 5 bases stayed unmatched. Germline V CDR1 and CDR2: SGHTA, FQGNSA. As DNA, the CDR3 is TGTGCCAGCAGACCAAGGACTAGCGGGAGGTACGAGCAGTACTTC. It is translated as CASRPRTSGRYEQYF.

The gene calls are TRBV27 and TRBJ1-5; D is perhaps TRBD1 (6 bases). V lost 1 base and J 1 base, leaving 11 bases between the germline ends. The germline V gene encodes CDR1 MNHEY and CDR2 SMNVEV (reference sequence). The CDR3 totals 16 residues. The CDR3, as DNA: TGTGCCAGCAGTTTATTAGGGCAGGGGAGCAATCAGCCCCAGCATTTT. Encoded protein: CASSLLGQGSNQPQHF.

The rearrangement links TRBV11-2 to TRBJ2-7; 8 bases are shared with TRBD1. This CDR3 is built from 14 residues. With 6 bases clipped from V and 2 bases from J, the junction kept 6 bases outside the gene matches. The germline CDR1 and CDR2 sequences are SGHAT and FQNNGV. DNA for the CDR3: TGTGCCAGCAGTCCCGGGACAGGTCCCTACGAGCAGTACTTC. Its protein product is CASSPGTGPYEQYF.

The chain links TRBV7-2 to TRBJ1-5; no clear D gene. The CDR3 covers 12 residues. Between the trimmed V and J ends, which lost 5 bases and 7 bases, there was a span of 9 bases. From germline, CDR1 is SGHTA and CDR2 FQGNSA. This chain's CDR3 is CASSTGAQPQHF. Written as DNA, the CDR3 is TGTGCCAGCAGCACGGGTGCCCAGCCCCAGCATTTT.